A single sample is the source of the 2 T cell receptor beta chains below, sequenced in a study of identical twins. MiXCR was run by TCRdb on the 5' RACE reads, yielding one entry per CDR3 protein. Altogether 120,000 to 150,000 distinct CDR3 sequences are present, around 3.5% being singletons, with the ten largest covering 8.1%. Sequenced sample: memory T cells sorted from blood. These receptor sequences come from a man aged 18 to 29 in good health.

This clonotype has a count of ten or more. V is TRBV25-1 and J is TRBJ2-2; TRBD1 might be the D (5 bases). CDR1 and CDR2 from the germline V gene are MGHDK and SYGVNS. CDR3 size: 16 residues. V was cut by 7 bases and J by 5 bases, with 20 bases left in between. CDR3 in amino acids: CASTTTVTGYTGELFF. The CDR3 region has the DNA TGTGCCAGCACAACGACAGTTACCGGCTATACCGGGGAGCTGTTTTTT. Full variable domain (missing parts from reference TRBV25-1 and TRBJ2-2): EADIYQTPRYLVIGTGKKITLECSQTMGHDKMYWYQQDPGMELHLIHYSYGVNSTEKGDLSSESTVSRIRTEHFPLTLESARPSHTSQYLCASTTTVTGYTGELFFGEGSRLTVL.

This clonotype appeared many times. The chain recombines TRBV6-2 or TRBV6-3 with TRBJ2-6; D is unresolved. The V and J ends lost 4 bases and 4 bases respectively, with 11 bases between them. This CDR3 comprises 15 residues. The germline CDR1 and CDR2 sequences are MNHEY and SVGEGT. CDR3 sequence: CASSLGSLGANVLTF. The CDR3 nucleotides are TGTGCCAGCAGTTTAGGAAGCCTGGGGGCCAACGTCCTGACTTTC.